A single T cell receptor (beta chain) is shown here with its context. This sample stems from a study of radiation and T cells in renal cell carcinoma. Trimming pared 5 bases from V and 3 bases from J, leaving 11 bases between. This CDR3 has 14 residues. Germline CDR1 is GTSNPN and CDR2 is SVGIG (reference sequence). Sequencing used immunoSEQ multiplex PCR; TCRdb keeps in-frame clones, though not all of them. The sample carries more than 15,000 clones, approximately 62% recorded once. Treatment defined: treatment-naive control, cytoreductive nephrectomy. Sequenced control tumors were from more than ten males and a few females, median age roughly 50.

The specimen comprised tumor tissue, sampled from a patient whose treatment was nephrectomy without radiotherapy. The sequence was collected from a middle-aged man with renal cell carcinoma. J is TRBJ1-6 and V is TRBV30; D may be TRBD1 (6 bases). The CDR3 reads CAWVIQGYNSPLHF. Here the CDR3 DNA reads TGTGCCTGGGTGATACAGGGCTATAATTCACCCCTCCACTTT. Filled out from reference TRBV30 and TRBJ1-6, the complete variable domain reads SQTIHQWPATLVQPVGSPLSLECTVEGTSNPNLYWYRQAAGRGLQLLFYSVGIGQISSEVPQNLSASRPQDRQFILSSKKLLLSDSGFYLCAWVIQGYNSPLHFGNGTRLTVT.